A selection of T cell receptor beta chains follows, all from one sample in a study of shared clonotypes between healthy human individuals. The assay was immunoSEQ multiplex PCR, and TCRdb's table has in-frame clones only and misses some. This table holds hundreds of thousands of clones, more than 70% found once. Sequenced material: memory CD4+ T cells sorted from blood. These receptors all come from a woman younger than 45 in good health. CDR3s include the opening cysteine and the closing phenylalanine or tryptophan. The D gene is left open where the match is weak. Part of the rows lack a size; the others show once, few, many or a class for expanded clones.

abundance: .; d_gene: TRBD1; len: 14; v_gene: TRBV5-1; j_gene: TRBJ1-2; CDR3aa: CASSGGTGDYGYTF; CDR3nt: TGCGCCAGCAGCGGGGGGACAGGAGACTATGGCTACACCTTC
abundance: .; d_gene: TRBD2; len: 15; v_gene: TRBV5-1; j_gene: TRBJ2-1; CDR3aa: CASSFVVAGGREQFF; CDR3nt: TGCGCCAGCTCCTTTGTCGTAGCGGGAGGTAGGGAGCAGTTCTTC
abundance: .; d_gene: .; len: 12; v_gene: TRBV7-9; j_gene: TRBJ2-7; CDR3aa: CASSPEVFGQYF; CDR3nt: TGTGCCAGCAGCCCGGAGGTGTTTGGGCAGTACTTC
abundance: few; d_gene: TRBD2; len: 14; v_gene: TRBV6-1; j_gene: TRBJ2-3; CDR3aa: CASSEVSGTDTQYF; CDR3nt: TGTGCCAGCAGTGAAGTTAGCGGGACAGATACGCAGTATTTT
abundance: few; d_gene: TRBD1; len: 16; v_gene: TRBV28; j_gene: TRBJ2-7; CDR3aa: CASSRDRTGSSYEQYF; CDR3nt: TGTGCCAGCAGTCGAGACAGGACAGGGAGCTCCTACGAGCAGTACTTC
abundance: .; d_gene: .; len: 14; v_gene: TRBV7-2; j_gene: TRBJ1-5; CDR3aa: CASSLALAAQPQHF; CDR3nt: TGTGCCAGCAGCCTTGCCCTGGCCGCCCAGCCCCAGCATTTT
abundance: .; d_gene: TRBD1; len: 16; v_gene: TRBV5-8; j_gene: TRBJ1-1; CDR3aa: CASSFSQGIGDTEAFF; CDR3nt: TGTGCCAGCAGCTTTTCACAGGGGATCGGTGACACTGAAGCTTTCTTT
abundance: .; d_gene: .; len: 15; v_gene: TRBV11-2; j_gene: TRBJ2-5; CDR3aa: CASSPTNSYQETQYF; CDR3nt: TGTGCCAGCAGCCCGACTAACTCGTACCAAGAGACCCAGTACTTC
abundance: .; d_gene: TRBD2; len: 15; v_gene: TRBV28; j_gene: TRBJ2-7; CDR3aa: CASSKLAGLAYEQYF; CDR3nt: TGTGCCAGCAGTAAACTAGCGGGTCTTGCCTACGAGCAGTACTTC
abundance: .; d_gene: .; len: 13; v_gene: TRBV19; j_gene: TRBJ1-5; CDR3aa: CASSSAGFQPQHF; CDR3nt: TGTGCCAGTAGTTCAGCAGGGTTTCAGCCCCAGCATTTT
abundance: few; d_gene: .; len: 17; v_gene: TRBV28; j_gene: TRBJ1-3; CDR3aa: CASSLMVGQGPGNTIYF; CDR3nt: TGTGCCAGCAGTTTAATGGTGGGGCAGGGCCCTGGAAACACCATATATTTT
abundance: .; d_gene: .; len: 13; v_gene: TRBV28; j_gene: TRBJ1-5; CDR3aa: CASYPGVNQPQHF; CDR3nt: TGTGCCAGCTACCCGGGGGTTAATCAGCCCCAGCATTTT
abundance: .; d_gene: .; len: 16; v_gene: TRBV28; j_gene: TRBJ1-5; CDR3aa: CASSSPTGQANQPQHF; CDR3nt: TGTGCCAGCAGTTCACCTACGGGCCAGGCGAATCAGCCCCAGCATTTT
abundance: .; d_gene: .; len: 14; v_gene: TRBV9; j_gene: TRBJ1-1; CDR3aa: CASSLRVETAEAFF; CDR3nt: TGTGCCAGCAGCCTCAGGGTTGAGACGGCTGAAGCTTTCTTT
abundance: .; d_gene: TRBD1; len: 15; v_gene: TRBV7-9; j_gene: TRBJ1-2; CDR3aa: CASSSPGQGAGGYTF; CDR3nt: TGTGCCAGCAGCTCGCCGGGACAGGGGGCGGGCGGCTACACCTTC
abundance: .; d_gene: TRBD1; len: 15; v_gene: TRBV2; j_gene: TRBJ1-5; CDR3aa: CASSSTGTGTQPQHF; CDR3nt: TGTGCCAGCAGTTCTACCGGGACAGGGACTCAGCCCCAGCATTTT
abundance: few; d_gene: TRBD1; len: 13; v_gene: TRBV28; j_gene: TRBJ2-7; CDR3aa: CASSPGQDYEQYF; CDR3nt: TGTGCCAGCAGCCCGGGACAGGACTACGAGCAGTACTTC
abundance: .; d_gene: .; len: 14; v_gene: TRBV5-5; j_gene: TRBJ2-7; CDR3aa: CASSTWPGLLEQYF; CDR3nt: TGTGCCAGCAGCACCTGGCCGGGACTTCTCGAGCAGTACTTC
abundance: .; d_gene: .; len: 14; v_gene: TRBV27; j_gene: TRBJ2-7; CDR3aa: CASRPGQGDYEQYF; CDR3nt: TGTGCCAGCCGGCCGGGCCAAGGGGACTACGAGCAGTACTTC
abundance: .; d_gene: TRBD2; len: 19; v_gene: TRBV10-2; j_gene: TRBJ2-1; CDR3aa: CASSESFIPSGSSNNEQFF; CDR3nt: TGCGCCAGCAGTGAGTCGTTTATCCCTAGCGGGAGTTCAAACAATGAGCAGTTCTTC
abundance: .; d_gene: .; len: 16; v_gene: TRBV6-6; j_gene: TRBJ1-5; CDR3aa: CASSYPGQNGNQPQHF; CDR3nt: TGTGCCAGCAGTTACCCCGGACAGAACGGCAATCAGCCTCAGCATTTT
abundance: .; d_gene: TRBD1; len: 14; v_gene: TRBV7-2; j_gene: TRBJ2-5; CDR3aa: CASSLWTGQETQYF; CDR3nt: TGTGCCAGCAGCTTATGGACAGGACAAGAGACCCAGTACTTC
abundance: .; d_gene: TRBD1; len: 16; v_gene: TRBV6-5; j_gene: TRBJ1-4; CDR3aa: CASSYSSGQGTGKLFF; CDR3nt: TGTGCCAGCAGTTACTCTTCGGGACAGGGGACAGGAAAACTGTTTTTT
abundance: .; d_gene: .; len: 15; v_gene: TRBV11-2; j_gene: TRBJ2-1; CDR3aa: CASSLVYQTDNEQFF; CDR3nt: TGTGCCAGCAGCTTAGTGTACCAGACCGACAATGAGCAGTTCTTC
abundance: .; d_gene: TRBD1; len: 15; v_gene: TRBV5-1; j_gene: TRBJ1-2; CDR3aa: CASSPETGRLSGYTF; CDR3nt: TGCGCCAGCAGCCCAGAGACAGGGCGTCTGTCCGGCTACACCTTC
abundance: .; d_gene: TRBD2; len: 18; v_gene: TRBV4-2; j_gene: TRBJ2-1; CDR3aa: CASSQDGLAGALVMRQFF; CDR3nt: TGTGCCAGCAGCCAAGATGGATTAGCGGGAGCCTTGGTAATGAGGCAGTTCTTC
abundance: .; d_gene: .; len: 14; v_gene: TRBV6-4; j_gene: TRBJ2-1; CDR3aa: CASSEVGTRSEQFF; CDR3nt: TGTGCCAGCAGTGAAGTTGGGACCCGTTCCGAGCAGTTCTTC
abundance: .; d_gene: .; len: 15; v_gene: TRBV5-1; j_gene: TRBJ2-1; CDR3aa: CASSLDSGHYNEQFF; CDR3nt: TGCGCCAGCAGCTTGGACTCGGGCCACTACAATGAGCAGTTCTTC
abundance: many; d_gene: TRBD1; len: 13; v_gene: TRBV28; j_gene: TRBJ2-5; CDR3aa: CASSWAGQGRLYF; CDR3nt: TGTGCCAGCAGTTGGGCGGGACAGGGGCGATTATACTTC
abundance: .; d_gene: TRBD2; len: 16; v_gene: TRBV5-1; j_gene: TRBJ2-2; CDR3aa: CASSFLAGEITGELFF; CDR3nt: TGCGCCAGCAGCTTCTTAGCGGGAGAAATCACCGGGGAGCTGTTTTTT
abundance: few; d_gene: TRBD2; len: 15; v_gene: TRBV5-1; j_gene: TRBJ2-1; CDR3aa: CASSLASGSYNEQFF; CDR3nt: TGCGCCAGCAGCCTTGCTAGCGGGTCCTACAATGAGCAGTTCTTC
abundance: .; d_gene: .; len: 15; v_gene: TRBV5-4; j_gene: TRBJ2-7; CDR3aa: CASSPQGRVPYEQYF; CDR3nt: TGTGCCAGCAGCCCCCAGGGAAGAGTCCCCTACGAGCAGTACTTC
abundance: once; d_gene: TRBD2; len: 15; v_gene: TRBV19; j_gene: TRBJ2-7; CDR3aa: CASSVGTSRTYEQYF; CDR3nt: TGTGCCAGTAGTGTAGGGACTAGCCGCACCTACGAGCAGTACTTC
abundance: .; d_gene: TRBD1; len: 12; v_gene: TRBV7-2; j_gene: TRBJ1-2; CDR3aa: CASSGQGYGYTF; CDR3nt: TGTGCCAGCAGCGGACAGGGCTATGGCTACACCTTC
abundance: once; d_gene: .; len: 16; v_gene: TRBV19; j_gene: TRBJ1-3; CDR3aa: CASSTLPWPDGNTIYF; CDR3nt: TGTGCCAGTAGTACACTGCCGTGGCCCGACGGCAACACCATATATTTT
abundance: .; d_gene: .; len: 14; v_gene: TRBV28; j_gene: TRBJ2-7; CDR3aa: CASSTRTGGSEQYF; CDR3nt: TGTGCCAGCAGTACCCGGACAGGCGGGAGCGAGCAGTACTTC
abundance: many; d_gene: TRBD2; len: 17; v_gene: TRBV7-8; j_gene: TRBJ2-3; CDR3aa: CASSRRAGGTGTDTQYF; CDR3nt: TGTGCCAGCAGCCGCAGAGCGGGAGGCACAGGCACAGATACGCAGTATTTT
abundance: .; d_gene: .; len: 15; v_gene: TRBV5-1; j_gene: TRBJ2-3; CDR3aa: CASSLVTPRTDTQYF; CDR3nt: TGCGCCAGCAGCTTGGTAACACCTCGCACAGATACGCAGTATTTT
abundance: .; d_gene: TRBD2; len: 16; v_gene: TRBV4-2; j_gene: TRBJ2-5; CDR3aa: CASSRDLAGNQETQYF; CDR3nt: TGTGCCAGCAGCCGAGACCTAGCGGGAAATCAAGAGACCCAGTACTTC
abundance: .; d_gene: TRBD1; len: 15; v_gene: TRBV28; j_gene: TRBJ1-2; CDR3aa: CASSPTGGVAFGYTF; CDR3nt: TGTGCCAGCAGTCCCACAGGGGGAGTTGCGTTTGGCTACACCTTC
abundance: .; d_gene: TRBD2; len: 15; v_gene: TRBV9; j_gene: TRBJ2-7; CDR3aa: CASSEGLAGTYEQYF; CDR3nt: TGTGCCAGCAGCGAGGGACTAGCGGGTACCTACGAGCAGTACTTC
abundance: .; d_gene: TRBD1; len: 14; v_gene: TRBV5-4; j_gene: TRBJ2-7; CDR3aa: CASSSIGGPGEQYF; CDR3nt: TGTGCCAGCAGTTCCATAGGGGGCCCCGGGGAGCAGTACTTC
abundance: once; d_gene: TRBD1; len: 18; v_gene: TRBV18; j_gene: TRBJ2-6; CDR3aa: CASSPRTGMIAGANVLTF; CDR3nt: TGTGCCAGCTCACCCAGGACAGGGATGATCGCTGGGGCCAACGTCCTGACTTTC
abundance: .; d_gene: .; len: 14; v_gene: TRBV4-2; j_gene: TRBJ1-5; CDR3aa: CASSQGQSNQPQHF; CDR3nt: TGTGCCAGCAGCCAAGGACAGAGCAATCAGCCCCAGCATTTT
abundance: few; d_gene: TRBD1; len: 15; v_gene: TRBV27; j_gene: TRBJ2-3; CDR3aa: CASSFRDRGPGTQYF; CDR3nt: TGTGCCAGCAGTTTCCGGGACAGGGGTCCGGGTACGCAGTATTTT
abundance: .; d_gene: TRBD1; len: 14; v_gene: TRBV7-6; j_gene: TRBJ1-2; CDR3aa: CASSLSPTGFGYTF; CDR3nt: TGTGCCAGCAGCTTATCCCCGACAGGGTTTGGCTACACCTTC
abundance: .; d_gene: TRBD1; len: 12; v_gene: TRBV5-1; j_gene: TRBJ2-1; CDR3aa: CASSSGTGDQFF; CDR3nt: TGCGCCAGCAGCTCAGGGACAGGCGACCAGTTCTTC
abundance: few; d_gene: TRBD2; len: 15; v_gene: TRBV28; j_gene: TRBJ2-7; CDR3aa: CASSLSSGRSYEQYF; CDR3nt: TGTGCCAGCAGTTTATCCAGCGGGAGATCCTACGAGCAGTACTTC
abundance: once; d_gene: .; len: 13; v_gene: TRBV7-6; j_gene: TRBJ1-2; CDR3aa: CASSQPDVGGYTF; CDR3nt: TGTGCCAGCAGCCAACCGGACGTGGGGGGCTACACCTTC
abundance: .; d_gene: .; len: 13; v_gene: TRBV19; j_gene: TRBJ2-2; CDR3aa: CASIGLPAGELFF; CDR3nt: TGTGCCAGTATCGGGCTTCCAGCCGGGGAGCTGTTTTTT
abundance: .; d_gene: .; len: 13; v_gene: TRBV19; j_gene: TRBJ1-6; CDR3aa: CASTGTHNSPLHF; CDR3nt: TGTGCCAGTACGGGCACACATAATTCACCCCTCCACTTT
abundance: .; d_gene: TRBD2; len: 19; v_gene: TRBV11-2; j_gene: TRBJ2-7; CDR3aa: CASSSHSGTSGRAFHEQYF; CDR3nt: TGTGCCAGCAGCTCACACTCCGGGACTAGCGGGAGGGCCTTCCACGAGCAGTACTTC
abundance: .; d_gene: TRBD1; len: 14; v_gene: TRBV5-4; j_gene: TRBJ2-7; CDR3aa: CASSLARGQYEQYF; CDR3nt: TGTGCCAGCAGCTTGGCCAGGGGGCAATACGAGCAGTACTTC
abundance: .; d_gene: TRBD1; len: 16; v_gene: TRBV28; j_gene: TRBJ2-7; CDR3aa: CASSRYPRDRDHEQYF; CDR3nt: TGTGCCAGCAGTAGATACCCCAGGGACAGGGACCACGAGCAGTACTTC
abundance: .; d_gene: TRBD2; len: 15; v_gene: TRBV6-6; j_gene: TRBJ2-7; CDR3aa: CASSYSTSGREEQYF; CDR3nt: TGTGCCAGCAGTTACTCAACGAGCGGGAGAGAGGAGCAGTACTTC
abundance: .; d_gene: .; len: 13; v_gene: TRBV11-3; j_gene: TRBJ2-7; CDR3aa: CASSSDSSYEQYF; CDR3nt: TGTGCCAGCAGCTCGGACTCAAGCTACGAGCAGTACTTC
abundance: .; d_gene: .; len: 16; v_gene: TRBV6-5; j_gene: TRBJ2-7; CDR3aa: CASSYSGGGAHYEQYF; CDR3nt: TGTGCCAGCAGTTACTCGGGGGGAGGCGCCCACTACGAGCAGTACTTC